The source of this T cell receptor (beta chain) is a study of shared clonotypes between healthy human individuals. In the study overall: The study used three CD4 naive, three CD4 memory, two CD8 naive and one CD8 memory plate per donor. The study's findings and limits: The donor pool, a small one, limited the genetic and exposure-history diversity represented.

With CCR7-negative CD45RA+ TemRA cells, CD45RO+ cells were combined in CD8 memory. The authors split each subset's genomic DNA evenly across several immunoSEQ plates. Clones were sequenced by immunoSEQ multiplex PCR, and TCRdb holds only the in-frame ones, with some missing. The sample consists of roughly 660,000 clones, around 91% of them appearing once. On this clone itself: Its target is unknown.

CDR1 is SGHDT and CDR2 is YYEEEE in the germline V gene. V was trimmed by 3 bases and J by 7 bases, leaving 10 bases between them. This CDR3 is 13 amino acids long. Sequencing was done on a sample of memory CD8+ T cells from PBMCs. The subset here: CD45RO+ cells pooled with CCR7-negative TemRA cells. V usage is TRBV5-6 and J usage is TRBJ2-2; D may match TRBD1 or TRBD2 (5 bases each). This TCR was sampled from a man aged 18 to 30 in good health. Some clones in this sample may be carry-over from other donors' samples. CDR3 DNA sequence: TGTGCCAGCAGCTCGTGGGGGATCGGGGAGCTGTTTTTT. This gives the protein CASSSWGIGELFF.